This T cell receptor beta chain was identified during a study of cytomegalovirus exposure and HLA in healthy donors. Study observations and caveats: An analysis was carried out later, and it reportedly showed fewer N-insertions in an Asian-associated ancestry cluster than the approximately 680-donor mean. Overall, roughly 160 TCR beta chains were annotated as cytomegalovirus-associated.

This CDR3 has 18 amino acids. In germline, CDR1 is PRHDT, CDR2 FYEKMQ (reference sequence). J lost 2 bases, V lost 5 bases, and 16 bases had no gene match. The study ran its PCR with 60 Vbeta and 13 Jbeta primers. The protocol was immunoSEQ multiplex PCR, while the TCRdb copy is restricted to in-frame clones and leaves out a portion. Of 60,000 to 75,000 clones listed, roughly 68% are singletons. This clone was seen once. Its antigen remains unidentified. The chain employs TRBV13 and TRBJ2-7; 9 bases are shared with TRBD1. Specimen: PBMCs. The origin of this receptor is a woman aged 60-70 years in good health and CMV-seropositive. The CDR3 protein is CASSPTPYGQGPTYEQYF. DNA for the CDR3: TGTGCCAGCAGCCCGACCCCTTACGGACAGGGGCCAACCTACGAGCAGTACTTC.